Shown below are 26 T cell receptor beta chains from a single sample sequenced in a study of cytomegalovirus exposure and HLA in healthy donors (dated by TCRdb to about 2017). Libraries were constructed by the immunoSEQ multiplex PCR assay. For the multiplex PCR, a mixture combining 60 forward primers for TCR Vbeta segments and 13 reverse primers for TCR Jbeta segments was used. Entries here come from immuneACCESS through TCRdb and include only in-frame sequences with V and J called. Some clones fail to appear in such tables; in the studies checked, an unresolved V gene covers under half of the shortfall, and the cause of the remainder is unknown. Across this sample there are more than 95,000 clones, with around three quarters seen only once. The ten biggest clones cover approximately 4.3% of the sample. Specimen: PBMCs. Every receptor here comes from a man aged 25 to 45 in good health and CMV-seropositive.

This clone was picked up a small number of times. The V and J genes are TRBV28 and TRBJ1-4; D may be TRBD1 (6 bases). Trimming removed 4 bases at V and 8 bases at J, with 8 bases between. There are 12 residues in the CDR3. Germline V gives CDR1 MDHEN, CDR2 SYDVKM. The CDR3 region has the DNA TGTGCCAGCAGTTGGACAGAAGAAAAACTGTTTTTT. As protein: CASSWTEEKLFF.

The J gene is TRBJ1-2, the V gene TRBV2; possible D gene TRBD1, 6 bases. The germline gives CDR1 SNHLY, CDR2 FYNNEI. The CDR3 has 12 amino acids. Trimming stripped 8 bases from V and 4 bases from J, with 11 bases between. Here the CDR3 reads CASEGQIYGYTF. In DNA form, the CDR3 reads TGTGCCAGCGAAGGACAGATCTATGGCTACACCTTC.

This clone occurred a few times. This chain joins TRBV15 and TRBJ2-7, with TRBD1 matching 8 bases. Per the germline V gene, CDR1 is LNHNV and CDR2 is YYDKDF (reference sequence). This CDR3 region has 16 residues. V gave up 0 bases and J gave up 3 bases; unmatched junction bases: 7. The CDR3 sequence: CATSRDRGQDNYEQYF. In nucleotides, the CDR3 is TGTGCCACCAGCAGAGATAGGGGACAGGATAACTACGAGCAGTACTTC.

CDR3 sequence reads: CASSVAGAHQETQYF. The CDR3 DNA reads as TGTGCCAGCAGCGTAGCAGGGGCCCACCAAGAGACCCAGTACTTC. The chain joins TRBV9 to TRBJ2-5; possibly TRBD1 for D (6 bases). This CDR3 comprises 15 residues. CDR1 and CDR2 from the germline V gene are SGDLS and YYNGEE. Trimming took 0 bases from V and 0 from J, leaving 9 bases between them.

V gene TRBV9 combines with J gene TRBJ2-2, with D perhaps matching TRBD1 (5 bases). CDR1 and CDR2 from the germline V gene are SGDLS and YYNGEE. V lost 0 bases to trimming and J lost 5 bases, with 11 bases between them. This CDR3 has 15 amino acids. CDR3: CASSVVQGVTGELFF. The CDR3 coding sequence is TGTGCCAGCAGCGTAGTGCAGGGTGTGACCGGGGAGCTGTTTTTT.

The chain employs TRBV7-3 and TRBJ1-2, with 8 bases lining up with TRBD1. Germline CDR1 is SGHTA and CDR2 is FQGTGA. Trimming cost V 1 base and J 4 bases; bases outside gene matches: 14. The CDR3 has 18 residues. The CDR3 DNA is TGTGCCAGCAGCTTAAGGCCTGGGACAGGCGCAACTTTCTATGGCTACACCTTC. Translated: CASSLRPGTGATFYGYTF.

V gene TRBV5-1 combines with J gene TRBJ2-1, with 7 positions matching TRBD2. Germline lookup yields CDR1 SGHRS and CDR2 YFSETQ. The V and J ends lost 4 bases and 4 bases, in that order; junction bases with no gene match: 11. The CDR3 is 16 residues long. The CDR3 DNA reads TGCGCCAGCAGCCAGAACCGGGACTATCTTTACAATGAGCAGTTCTTC. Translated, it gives CASSQNRDYLYNEQFF.

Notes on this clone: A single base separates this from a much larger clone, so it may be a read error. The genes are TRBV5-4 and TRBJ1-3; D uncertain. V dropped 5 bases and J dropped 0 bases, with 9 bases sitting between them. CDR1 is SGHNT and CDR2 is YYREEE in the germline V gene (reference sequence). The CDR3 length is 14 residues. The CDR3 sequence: CASSRGSSGNTIYF. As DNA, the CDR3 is TGTGCCAGCAGTAGAGGCAGCTCTGGAAACACCATATATTTT.

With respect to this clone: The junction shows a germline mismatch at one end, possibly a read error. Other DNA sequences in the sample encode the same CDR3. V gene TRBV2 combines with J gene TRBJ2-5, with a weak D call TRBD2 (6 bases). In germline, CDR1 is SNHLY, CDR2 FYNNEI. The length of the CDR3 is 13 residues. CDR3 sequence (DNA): TGTGCCAGCAGTGTCGAGTACCGGGAGACTCAGTACTTC. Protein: CASSVEYRETQYF.

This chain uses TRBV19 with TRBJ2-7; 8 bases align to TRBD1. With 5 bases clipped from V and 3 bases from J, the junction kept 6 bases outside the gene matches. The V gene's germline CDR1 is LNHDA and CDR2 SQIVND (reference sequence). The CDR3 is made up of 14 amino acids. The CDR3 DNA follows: TGTGCCAGTAGTCCGGGGACAGGTCACTACGAGCAGTACTTC. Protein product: CASSPGTGHYEQYF. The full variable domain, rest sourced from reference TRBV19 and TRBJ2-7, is DGGITQSPKYLFRKEGQNVTLSCEQNLNHDAMYWYRQDPGQGLRLIYYSQIVNDFQKGDIAEGYSVSREKKESFPLTVTSAQKNPTAFYLCASSPGTGHYEQYFGPGTRLTVT.

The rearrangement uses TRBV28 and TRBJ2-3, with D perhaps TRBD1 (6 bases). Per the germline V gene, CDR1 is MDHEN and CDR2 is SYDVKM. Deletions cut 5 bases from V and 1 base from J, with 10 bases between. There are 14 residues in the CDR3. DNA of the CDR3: TGTGCCAGCAGTACCCGGACAGGCACAGATACGCAGTATTTT. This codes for CASSTRTGTDTQYF.

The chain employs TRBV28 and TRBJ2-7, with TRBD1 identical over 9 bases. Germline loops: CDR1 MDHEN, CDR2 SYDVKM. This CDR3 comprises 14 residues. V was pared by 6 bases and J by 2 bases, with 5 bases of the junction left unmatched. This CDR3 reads CASSPTGGAYEQYF. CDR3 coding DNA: TGTGCCAGCAGCCCGACAGGGGGTGCCTACGAGCAGTACTTC.

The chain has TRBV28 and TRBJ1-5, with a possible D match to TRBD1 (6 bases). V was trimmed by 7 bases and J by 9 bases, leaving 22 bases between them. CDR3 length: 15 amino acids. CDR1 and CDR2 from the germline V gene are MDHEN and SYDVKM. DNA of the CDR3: TGTGCCAGCAACCAAGGGGGGGCTGGCCTTGGGCCCCAGCATTTT. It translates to CASNQGGAGLGPQHF.

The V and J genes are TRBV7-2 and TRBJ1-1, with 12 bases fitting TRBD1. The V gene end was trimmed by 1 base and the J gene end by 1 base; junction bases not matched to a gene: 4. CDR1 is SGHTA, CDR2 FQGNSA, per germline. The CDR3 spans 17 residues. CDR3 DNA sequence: TGTGCCAGCAGCTTAGGGGGGGACAGGGGGCGGAACACTGAAGCTTTCTTT. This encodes CASSLGGDRGRNTEAFF.

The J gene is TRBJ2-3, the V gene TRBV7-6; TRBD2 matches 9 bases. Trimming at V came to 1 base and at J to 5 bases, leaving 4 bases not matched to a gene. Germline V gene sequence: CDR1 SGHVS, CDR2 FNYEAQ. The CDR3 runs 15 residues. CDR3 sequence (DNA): TGTGCCAGCAGCTTAGATCTGACTAGCGGAGATACGCAGTATTTT. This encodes CASSLDLTSGDTQYF.

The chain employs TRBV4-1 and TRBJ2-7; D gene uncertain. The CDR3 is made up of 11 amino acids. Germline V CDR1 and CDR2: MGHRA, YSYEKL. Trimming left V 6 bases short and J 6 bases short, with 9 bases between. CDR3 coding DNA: TGCGCCAGCAGAGGCTCGGGCGAGCAGTACTTC. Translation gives CASRGSGEQYF.

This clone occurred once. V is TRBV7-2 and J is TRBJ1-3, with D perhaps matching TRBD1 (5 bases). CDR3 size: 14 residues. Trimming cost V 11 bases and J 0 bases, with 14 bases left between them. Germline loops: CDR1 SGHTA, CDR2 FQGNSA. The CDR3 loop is CASRRGPSGNTIYF. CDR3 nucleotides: TGTGCCTCGAGGAGGGGCCCCTCTGGAAACACCATATATTTT.

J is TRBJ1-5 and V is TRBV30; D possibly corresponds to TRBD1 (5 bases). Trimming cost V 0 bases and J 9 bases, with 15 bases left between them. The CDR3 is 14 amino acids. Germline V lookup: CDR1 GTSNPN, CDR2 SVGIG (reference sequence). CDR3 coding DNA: TGTGCCTGGAGTGTAGGGGTTTCCCGGCCGCCCCAGCATTTT. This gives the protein CAWSVGVSRPPQHF.

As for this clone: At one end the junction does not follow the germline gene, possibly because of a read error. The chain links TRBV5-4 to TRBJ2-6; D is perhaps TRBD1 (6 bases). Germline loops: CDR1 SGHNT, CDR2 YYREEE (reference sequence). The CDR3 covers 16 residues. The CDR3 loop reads CASRLSGGAGANGLTF. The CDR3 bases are TGTGCCAGCAGGCTGAGTGGGGGCGCTGGGGCCAACGGCCTGACTTTC.

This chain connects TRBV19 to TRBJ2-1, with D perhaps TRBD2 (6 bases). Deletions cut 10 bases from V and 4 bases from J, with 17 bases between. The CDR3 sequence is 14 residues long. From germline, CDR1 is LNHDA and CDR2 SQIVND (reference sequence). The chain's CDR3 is CATKPSAHYNEQFF. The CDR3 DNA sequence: TGTGCCACTAAGCCTAGCGCACATTACAATGAGCAGTTCTTC.

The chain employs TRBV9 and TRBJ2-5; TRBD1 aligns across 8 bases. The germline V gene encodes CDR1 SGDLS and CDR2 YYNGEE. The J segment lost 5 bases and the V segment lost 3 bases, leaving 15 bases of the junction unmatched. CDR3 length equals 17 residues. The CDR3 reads CASSADGTGLAYETQYF. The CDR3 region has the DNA TGTGCCAGCAGCGCGGACGGGACAGGATTGGCGTATGAGACCCAGTACTTC.

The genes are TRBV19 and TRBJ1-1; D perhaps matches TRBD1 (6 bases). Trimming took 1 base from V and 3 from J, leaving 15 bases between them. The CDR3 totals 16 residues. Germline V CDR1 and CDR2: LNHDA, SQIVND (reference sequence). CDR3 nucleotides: TGTGCCAGTAGTATAGGGCCGGGGGGCCGTGACACTGAAGCTTTCTTT. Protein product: CASSIGPGGRDTEAFF.

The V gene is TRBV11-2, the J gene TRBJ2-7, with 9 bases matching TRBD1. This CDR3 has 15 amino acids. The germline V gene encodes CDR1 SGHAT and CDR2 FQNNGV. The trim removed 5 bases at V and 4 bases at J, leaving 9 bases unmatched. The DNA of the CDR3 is TGTGCCAGCAGCGCCCGGGACAGGGCGAATTACGAGCAGTACTTC. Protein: CASSARDRANYEQYF.

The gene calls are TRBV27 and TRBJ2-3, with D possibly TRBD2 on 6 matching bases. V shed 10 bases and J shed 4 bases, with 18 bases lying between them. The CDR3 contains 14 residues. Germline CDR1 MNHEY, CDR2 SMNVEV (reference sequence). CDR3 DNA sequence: TGTGCCACCGGTGGAGGAGGGGTCTCAGATACGCAGTATTTT. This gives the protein CATGGGGVSDTQYF.

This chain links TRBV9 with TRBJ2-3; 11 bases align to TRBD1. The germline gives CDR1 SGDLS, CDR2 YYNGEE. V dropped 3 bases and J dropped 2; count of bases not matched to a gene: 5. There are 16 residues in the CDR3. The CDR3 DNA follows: TGTGCCAGCAGCGCAGGGACAGGGGGTTACACAGATACGCAGTATTTT. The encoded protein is CASSAGTGGYTDTQYF.

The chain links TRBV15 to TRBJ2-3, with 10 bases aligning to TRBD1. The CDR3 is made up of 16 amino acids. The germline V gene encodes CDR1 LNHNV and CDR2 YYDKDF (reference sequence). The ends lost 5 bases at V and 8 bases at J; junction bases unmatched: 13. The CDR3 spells CATSGFGQGGLGTQYF. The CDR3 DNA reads TGTGCCACCAGCGGCTTTGGACAGGGGGGTCTTGGTACGCAGTATTTT.